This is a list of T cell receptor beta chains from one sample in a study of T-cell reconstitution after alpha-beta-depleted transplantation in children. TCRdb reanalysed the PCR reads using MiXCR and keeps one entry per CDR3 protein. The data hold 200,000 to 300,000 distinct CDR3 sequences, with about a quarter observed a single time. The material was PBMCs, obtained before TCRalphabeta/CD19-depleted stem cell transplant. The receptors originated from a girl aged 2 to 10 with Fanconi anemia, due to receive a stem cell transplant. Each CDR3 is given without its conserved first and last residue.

ASSFSGTPSNEQF	TRBV28	13
SARWDAYEQY	TRBV20-1	10
AWSVREWQY	TRBV7-2	9
SVEAGLEEETQY	TRBV29-1	12
SVERSEIFYGYT	TRBV29-1	12
SVAGTGMY	TRBV29-1	8
ASSLGRTSLHEQY	TRBV12-3/TRBV12-4	13
ASSPYRPGAF	TRBV7-9	10
ASSLRRGANEQF	TRBV7-3	12
ASSEAGADYNEQF	TRBV25-1	13
ASSPAQGRAF	TRBV18	10
ASSFRPTGVLDQPQH	TRBV12-3/TRBV12-4	15
ASSPASNTEAF	TRBV12-3/TRBV12-4	11
SASGTGLGNQPQH	TRBV20-1	13
ASRLTYSRTDTQY	TRBV11-2	13
ASSSSSGGGQQETQY	TRBV5-1	15
ASSTRDGTYEQY	TRBV6-1	12
ASSAHSSGVKNEQY	TRBV4-2	14
SVEVNTVPNYGYT	TRBV29-1	13
ASSRAGAYEQY	TRBV6-1	11
ASGGAPDTQY	TRBV7-2	10
ASKISGILYNEQF	TRBV6-1	13
SVEREGRYEQY	TRBV29-1	11
ASSFGFTASGEQY	TRBV12-1	13
ASSLPDRKQF	TRBV5-6	10
ASSPFAAARANVLT	TRBV18	14
SVGRLAASTDTQY	TRBV29-1	13
SVVSSGGVNNEQF	TRBV29-1	13
SVDRGAGYEQY	TRBV29-1	11
ASSEVGGGPDTQY	TRBV6-1	13
ASSLWGNVLT	TRBV28	10
ATSRGFTDTQY	TRBV15	11
ASSLGQFTDTQY	TRBV7-6	12
SARKSPYEQY	TRBV20-1	10
ASSGRGPTYEQY	TRBV5-1	12
ASSLPGTSQY	TRBV28	10
MNTEAF	TRBV20-1	6
ASSLAGYYEQY	TRBV12-3/TRBV12-4	11
SAGQLAKNIQY	TRBV20-1	11
ASSPSGGLAGKSYNEQF	TRBV12-3/TRBV12-4	17
ASSLAPGSINEQF	TRBV7-7	13
ASSYTHRSSYEQY	TRBV6-2/TRBV6-3	13
ASSLASFPNYNEQF	TRBV5-1	14
ASIGRTKNYEQY	TRBV28	12
SVAGTGESYNEQF	TRBV29-1	13
ASSQFFGTSGSINYEQY	TRBV4-2	17
ASSLAGTNYNEQF	TRBV7-2	13
SVLGGLAGEQF	TRBV29-1	11
ASSFRGGETQY	TRBV12-3/TRBV12-4	11
AISPGLGDEQY	TRBV10-3	11
ASSWDGMPGANVLT	TRBV7-9	14
ASSFRGVIGEQY	TRBV28	12
ASSLLGAGITDTQY	TRBV7-2	14
ASSLQLQGVGDIQY	TRBV18	14
ASSESGGSYNEQF	TRBV6-4	13